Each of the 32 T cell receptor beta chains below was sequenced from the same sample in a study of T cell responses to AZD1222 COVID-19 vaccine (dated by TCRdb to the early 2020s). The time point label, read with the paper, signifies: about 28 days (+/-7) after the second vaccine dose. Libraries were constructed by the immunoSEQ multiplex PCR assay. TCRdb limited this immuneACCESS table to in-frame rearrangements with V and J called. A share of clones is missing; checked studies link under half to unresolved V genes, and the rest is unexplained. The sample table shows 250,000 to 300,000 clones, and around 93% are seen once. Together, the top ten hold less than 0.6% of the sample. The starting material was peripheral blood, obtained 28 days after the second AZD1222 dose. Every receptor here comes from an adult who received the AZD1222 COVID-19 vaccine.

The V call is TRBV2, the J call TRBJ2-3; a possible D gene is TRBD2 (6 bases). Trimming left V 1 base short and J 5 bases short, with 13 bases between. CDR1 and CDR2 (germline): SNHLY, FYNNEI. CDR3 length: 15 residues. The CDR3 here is CASSEEGSGGDTQYF. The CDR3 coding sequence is TGTGCCAGCAGTGAAGAAGGTAGCGGCGGAGATACGCAGTATTTT.

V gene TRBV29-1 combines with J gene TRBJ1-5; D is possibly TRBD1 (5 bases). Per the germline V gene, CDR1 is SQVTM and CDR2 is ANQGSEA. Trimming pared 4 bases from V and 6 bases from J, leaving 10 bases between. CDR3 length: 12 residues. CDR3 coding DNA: TGCAGCGTTGGGCAGGGTGCTCAGCCCCAGCATTTT. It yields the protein CSVGQGAQPQHF.

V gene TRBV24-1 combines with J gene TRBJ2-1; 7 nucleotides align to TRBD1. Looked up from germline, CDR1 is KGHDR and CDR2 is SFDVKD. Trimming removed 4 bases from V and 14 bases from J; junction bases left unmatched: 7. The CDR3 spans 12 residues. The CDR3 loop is CATSELTGSKFF. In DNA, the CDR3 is TGTGCCACCAGTGAGTTGACAGGGTCGAAGTTCTTC.

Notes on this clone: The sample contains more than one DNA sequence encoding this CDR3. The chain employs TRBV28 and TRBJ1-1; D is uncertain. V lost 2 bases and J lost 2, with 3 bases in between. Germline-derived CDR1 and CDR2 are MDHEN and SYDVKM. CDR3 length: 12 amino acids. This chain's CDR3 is CASSLTNTEAFF. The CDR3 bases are TGTGCCAGCAGTTTAACAAACACTGAAGCTTTCTTT.

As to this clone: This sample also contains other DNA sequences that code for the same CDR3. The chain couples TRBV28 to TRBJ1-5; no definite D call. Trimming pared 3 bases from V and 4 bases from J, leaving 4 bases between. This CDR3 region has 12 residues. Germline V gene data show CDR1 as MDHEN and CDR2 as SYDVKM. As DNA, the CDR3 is TGTGCCAGCAGTTTCCCTAATCAGCCCCAGCATTTT. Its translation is CASSFPNQPQHF.

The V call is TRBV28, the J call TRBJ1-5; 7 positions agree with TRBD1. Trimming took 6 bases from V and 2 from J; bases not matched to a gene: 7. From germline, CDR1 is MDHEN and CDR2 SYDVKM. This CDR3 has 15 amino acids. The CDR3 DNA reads TGTGCCAGCAGGAACCCAGGGGGGGGCAATCAGCCCCAGCATTTT. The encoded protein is CASRNPGGGNQPQHF. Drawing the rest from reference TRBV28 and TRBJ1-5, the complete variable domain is DVKVTQSSRYLVKRTGEKVFLECVQDMDHENMFWYRQDPGLGLRLIYFSYDVKMKEKGDIPEGYSVSREKKERFSLILESASTNQTSMYLCASRNPGGGNQPQHFGDGTRLSIL.

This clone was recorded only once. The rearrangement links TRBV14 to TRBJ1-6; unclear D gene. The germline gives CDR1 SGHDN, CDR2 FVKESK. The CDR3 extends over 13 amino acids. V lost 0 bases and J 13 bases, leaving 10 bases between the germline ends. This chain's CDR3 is CASSQEALSPLHF. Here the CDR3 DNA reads TGTGCCAGCAGCCAAGAGGCACTTTCGCCCCTCCACTTT.

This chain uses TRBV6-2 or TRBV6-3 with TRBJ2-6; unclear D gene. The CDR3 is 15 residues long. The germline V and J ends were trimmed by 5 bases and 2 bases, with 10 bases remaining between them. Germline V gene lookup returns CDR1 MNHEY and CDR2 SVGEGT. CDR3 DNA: TGTGCCAGCAGTCTCTGGTTCGCTGGGGCCAACGTCCTGACTTTC. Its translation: CASSLWFAGANVLTF.

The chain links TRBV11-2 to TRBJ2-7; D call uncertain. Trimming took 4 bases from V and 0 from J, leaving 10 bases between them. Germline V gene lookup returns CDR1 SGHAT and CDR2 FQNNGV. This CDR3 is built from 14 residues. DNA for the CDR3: TGTGCCAGCAGCTCCCCCAGAATCTCCTACGAGCAGTACTTC. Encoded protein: CASSSPRISYEQYF.

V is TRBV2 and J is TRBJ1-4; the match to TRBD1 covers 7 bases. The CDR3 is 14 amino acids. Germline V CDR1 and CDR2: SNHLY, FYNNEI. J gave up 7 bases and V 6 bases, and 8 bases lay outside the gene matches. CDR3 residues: CASRRQGIGEKLFF. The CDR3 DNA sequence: TGTGCCAGCAGGAGACAGGGCATAGGTGAAAAACTGTTTTTT.

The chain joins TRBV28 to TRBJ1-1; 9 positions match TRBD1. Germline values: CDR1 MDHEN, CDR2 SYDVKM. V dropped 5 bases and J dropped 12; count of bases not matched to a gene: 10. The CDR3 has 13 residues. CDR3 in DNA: TGTGCCAGCAGTCGGGACAGGGTGAGGAGAACTTTCTTT. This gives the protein CASSRDRVRRTFF.

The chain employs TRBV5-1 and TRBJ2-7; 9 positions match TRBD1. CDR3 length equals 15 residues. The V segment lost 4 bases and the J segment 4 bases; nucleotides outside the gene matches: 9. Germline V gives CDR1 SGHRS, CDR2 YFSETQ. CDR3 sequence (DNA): TGCGCCAGCAGCATCTCTGGACAGGGGCGGTACGAGCAGTACTTC. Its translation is CASSISGQGRYEQYF. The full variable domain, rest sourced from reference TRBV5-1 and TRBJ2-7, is KAGVTQTPRYLIKTRGQQVTLSCSPISGHRSVSWYQQTPGQGLQFLFEYFSETQRNKGNFPGRFSGRQFSNSRSEMNVSTLELGDSALYLCASSISGQGRYEQYFGPGTRLTVT.

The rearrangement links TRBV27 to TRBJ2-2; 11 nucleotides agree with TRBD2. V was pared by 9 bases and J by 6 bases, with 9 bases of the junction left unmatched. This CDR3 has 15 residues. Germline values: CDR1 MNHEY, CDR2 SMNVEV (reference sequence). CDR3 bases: TGTGCCAGTTGGAGCACTAGCGGGAGACCCGGGGAGCTGTTTTTT. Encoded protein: CASWSTSGRPGELFF.

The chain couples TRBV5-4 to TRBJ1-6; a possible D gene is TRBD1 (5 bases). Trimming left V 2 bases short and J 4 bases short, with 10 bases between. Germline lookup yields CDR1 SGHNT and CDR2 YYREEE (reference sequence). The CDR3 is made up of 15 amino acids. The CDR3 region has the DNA TGTGCCAGCAGCTTCGGGACGGGATATAATTCACCCCTCCACTTT. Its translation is CASSFGTGYNSPLHF.

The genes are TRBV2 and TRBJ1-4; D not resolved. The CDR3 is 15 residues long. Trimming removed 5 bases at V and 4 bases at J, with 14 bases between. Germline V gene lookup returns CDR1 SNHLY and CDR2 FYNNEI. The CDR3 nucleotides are TGTGCCAGCAGTACCCGCCAAAGTCTTAATGAAAAACTGTTTTTT. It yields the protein CASSTRQSLNEKLFF.

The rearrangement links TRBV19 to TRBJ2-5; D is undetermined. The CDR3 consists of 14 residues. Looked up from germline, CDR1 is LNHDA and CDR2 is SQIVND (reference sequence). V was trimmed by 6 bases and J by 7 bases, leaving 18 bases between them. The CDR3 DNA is TGTGCCAGTAGCCAAGGGCAGGTCCTTGGGACCCAGTACTTC. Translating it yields CASSQGQVLGTQYF. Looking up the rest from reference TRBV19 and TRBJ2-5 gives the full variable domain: DGGITQSPKYLFRKEGQNVTLSCEQNLNHDAMYWYRQDPGQGLRLIYYSQIVNDFQKGDIAEGYSVSREKKESFPLTVTSAQKNPTAFYLCASSQGQVLGTQYFGPGTRLLVL.

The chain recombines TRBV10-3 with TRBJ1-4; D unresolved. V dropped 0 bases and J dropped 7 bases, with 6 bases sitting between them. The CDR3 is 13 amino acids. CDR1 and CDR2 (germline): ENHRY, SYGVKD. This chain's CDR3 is CAISESESEKLFF. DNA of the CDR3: TGTGCCATCAGTGAGTCCGAAAGTGAAAAACTGTTTTTT.

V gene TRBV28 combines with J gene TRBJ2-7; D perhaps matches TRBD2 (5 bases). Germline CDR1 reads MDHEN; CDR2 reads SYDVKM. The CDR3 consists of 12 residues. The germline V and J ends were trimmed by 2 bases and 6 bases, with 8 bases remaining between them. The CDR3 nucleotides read TGTGCCAGCAGTTTACGGGGTGGCGAGCAGTACTTC. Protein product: CASSLRGGEQYF.

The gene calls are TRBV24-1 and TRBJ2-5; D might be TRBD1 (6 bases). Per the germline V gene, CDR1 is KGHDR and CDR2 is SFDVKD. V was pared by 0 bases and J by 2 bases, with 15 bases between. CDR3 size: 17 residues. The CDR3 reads CATSDLTSPGEQETQYF. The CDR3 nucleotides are TGTGCCACCAGTGATTTGACCAGTCCAGGGGAACAAGAGACCCAGTACTTC.

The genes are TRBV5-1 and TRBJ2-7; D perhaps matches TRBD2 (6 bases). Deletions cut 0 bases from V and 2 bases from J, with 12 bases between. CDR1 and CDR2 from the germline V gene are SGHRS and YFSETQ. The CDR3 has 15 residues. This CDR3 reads CASSLGWEDAYEQYF. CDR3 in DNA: TGCGCCAGCAGCTTGGGGTGGGAGGACGCCTACGAGCAGTACTTC.

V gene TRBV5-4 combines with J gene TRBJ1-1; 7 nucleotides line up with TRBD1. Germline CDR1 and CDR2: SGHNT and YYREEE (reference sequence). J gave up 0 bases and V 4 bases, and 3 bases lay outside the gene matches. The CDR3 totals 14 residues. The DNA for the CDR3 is TGTGCCAGCAGCCAGGGACAGATGAACACTGAAGCTTTCTTT. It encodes CASSQGQMNTEAFF.

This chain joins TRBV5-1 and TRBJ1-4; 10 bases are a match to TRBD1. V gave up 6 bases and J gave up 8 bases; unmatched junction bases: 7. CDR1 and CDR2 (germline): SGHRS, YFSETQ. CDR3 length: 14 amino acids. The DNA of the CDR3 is TGCGCCAGCACCCATGGGACAGGGGAGGAAAAACTGTTTTTT. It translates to CASTHGTGEEKLFF.

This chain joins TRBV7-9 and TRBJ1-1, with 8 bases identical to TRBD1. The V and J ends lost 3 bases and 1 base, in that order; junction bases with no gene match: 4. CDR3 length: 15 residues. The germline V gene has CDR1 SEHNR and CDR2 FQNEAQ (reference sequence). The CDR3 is CASSFPQGGNTEAFF. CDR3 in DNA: TGTGCCAGCAGCTTCCCACAGGGGGGGAACACTGAAGCTTTCTTT.

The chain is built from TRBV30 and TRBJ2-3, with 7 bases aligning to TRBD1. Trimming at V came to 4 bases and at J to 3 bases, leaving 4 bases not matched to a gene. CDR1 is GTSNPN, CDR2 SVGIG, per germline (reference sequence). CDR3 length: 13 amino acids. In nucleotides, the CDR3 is TGTGCCTGGACACAGGGGAATACAGATACGCAGTATTTT. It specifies CAWTQGNTDTQYF.

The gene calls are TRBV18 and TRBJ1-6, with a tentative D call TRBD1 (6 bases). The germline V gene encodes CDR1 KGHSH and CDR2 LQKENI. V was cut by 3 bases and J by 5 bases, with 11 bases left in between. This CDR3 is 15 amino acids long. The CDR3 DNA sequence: TGTGCCAGCTCACCCGGGACAAGCAATAATTCACCCCTCCACTTT. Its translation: CASSPGTSNNSPLHF.

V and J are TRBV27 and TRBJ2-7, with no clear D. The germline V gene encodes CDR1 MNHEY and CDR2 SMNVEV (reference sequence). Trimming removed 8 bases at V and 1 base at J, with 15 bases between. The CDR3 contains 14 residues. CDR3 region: CASCASGWSYEQYF. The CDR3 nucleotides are TGTGCCAGCTGCGCCAGTGGTTGGTCCTACGAGCAGTACTTC.

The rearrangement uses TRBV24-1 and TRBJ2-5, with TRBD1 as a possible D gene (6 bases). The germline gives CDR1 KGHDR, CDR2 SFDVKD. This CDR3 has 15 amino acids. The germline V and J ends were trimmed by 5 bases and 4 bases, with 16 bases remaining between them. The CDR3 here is CATSGVQGPGETQYF. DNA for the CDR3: TGTGCCACCAGTGGCGTACAGGGTCCTGGAGAGACCCAGTACTTC.

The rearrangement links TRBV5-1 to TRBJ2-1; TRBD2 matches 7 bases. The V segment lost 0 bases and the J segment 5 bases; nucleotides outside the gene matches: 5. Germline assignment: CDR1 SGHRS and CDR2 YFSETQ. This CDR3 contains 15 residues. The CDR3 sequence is CASSLVPSGNNEQFF. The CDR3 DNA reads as TGCGCCAGCAGCTTGGTTCCTAGCGGCAACAATGAGCAGTTCTTC.

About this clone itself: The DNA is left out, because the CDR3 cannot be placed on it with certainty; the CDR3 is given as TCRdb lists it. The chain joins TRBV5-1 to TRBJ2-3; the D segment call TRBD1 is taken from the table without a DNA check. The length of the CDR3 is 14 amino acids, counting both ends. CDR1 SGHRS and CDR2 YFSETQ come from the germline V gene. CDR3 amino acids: CASSFGPGDDTQYF.

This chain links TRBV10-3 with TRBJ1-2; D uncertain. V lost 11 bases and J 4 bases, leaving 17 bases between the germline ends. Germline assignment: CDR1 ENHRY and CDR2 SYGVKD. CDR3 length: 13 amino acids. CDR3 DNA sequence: TGTGCCGCGAATCCGGGGATATTCTATGGCTACACCTTC. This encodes CAANPGIFYGYTF.

Written as DNA, the CDR3 is TGCAGCGCGTCACAGGGAAGGAGGCAGCCCCAGCATTTT. It specifies CSASQGRRQPQHF. The chain carries TRBV29-1 and TRBJ1-5, with D perhaps TRBD1 (6 bases). V dropped 7 bases and J dropped 7 bases, with 17 bases sitting between them. This CDR3 has 13 residues. Germline CDR1 SQVTM, CDR2 ANQGSEA.

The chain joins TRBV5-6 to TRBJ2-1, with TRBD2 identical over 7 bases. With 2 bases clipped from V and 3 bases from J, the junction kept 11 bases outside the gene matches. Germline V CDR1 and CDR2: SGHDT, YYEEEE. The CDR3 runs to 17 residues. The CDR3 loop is CASSFGGSRPGYNEQFF. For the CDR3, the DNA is TGTGCCAGCAGCTTCGGCGGGAGCCGTCCGGGCTACAATGAGCAGTTCTTC. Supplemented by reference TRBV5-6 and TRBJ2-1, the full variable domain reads DAGVTQSPTHLIKTRGQQVTLRCSPKSGHDTVSWYQQALGQGPQFIFQYYEEEERQRGNFPDRFSGHQFPNYSSELNVNALLLGDSALYLCASSFGGSRPGYNEQFFGPGTRLTVL.